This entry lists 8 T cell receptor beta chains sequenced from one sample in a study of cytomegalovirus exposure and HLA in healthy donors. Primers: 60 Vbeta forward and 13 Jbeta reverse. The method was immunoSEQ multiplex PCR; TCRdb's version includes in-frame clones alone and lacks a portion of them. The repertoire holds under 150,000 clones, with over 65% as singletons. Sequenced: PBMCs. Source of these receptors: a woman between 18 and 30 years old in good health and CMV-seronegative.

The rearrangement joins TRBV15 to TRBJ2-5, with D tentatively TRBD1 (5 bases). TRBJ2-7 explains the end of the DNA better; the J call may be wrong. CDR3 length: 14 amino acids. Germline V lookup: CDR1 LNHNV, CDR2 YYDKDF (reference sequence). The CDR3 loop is CATSYTSSGNEQYF. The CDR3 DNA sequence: TGTGCCACCAGCTACACCTCATCAGGGAACGAGCAGTACTTC.

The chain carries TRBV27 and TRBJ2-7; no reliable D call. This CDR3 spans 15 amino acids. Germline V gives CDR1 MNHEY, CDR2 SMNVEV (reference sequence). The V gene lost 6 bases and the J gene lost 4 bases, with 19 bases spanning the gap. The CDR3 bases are TGTGCCAGCAGATTAAACCCGGGTCCTCCTTACGAGCAGTACGTC. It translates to CASRLNPGPPYEQYV.

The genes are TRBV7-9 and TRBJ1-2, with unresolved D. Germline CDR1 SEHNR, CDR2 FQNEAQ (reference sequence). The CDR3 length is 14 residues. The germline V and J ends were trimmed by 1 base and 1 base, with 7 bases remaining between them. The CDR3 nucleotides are TGTGCCAGCAGCTTAGGGTTAGATAACTATGGCTACACCTTC. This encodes CASSLGLDNYGYTF.

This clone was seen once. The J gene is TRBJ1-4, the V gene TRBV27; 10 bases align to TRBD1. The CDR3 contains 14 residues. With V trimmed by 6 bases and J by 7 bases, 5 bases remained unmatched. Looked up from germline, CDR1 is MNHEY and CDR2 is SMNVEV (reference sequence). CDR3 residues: CASSDRGRVEKLFF. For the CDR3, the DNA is TGTGCCAGCAGCGACAGGGGGCGCGTTGAAAAACTGTTTTTT.

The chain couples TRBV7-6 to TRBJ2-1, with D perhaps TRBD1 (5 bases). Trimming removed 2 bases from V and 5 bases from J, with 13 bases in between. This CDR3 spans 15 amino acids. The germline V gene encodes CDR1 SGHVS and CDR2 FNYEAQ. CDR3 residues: CASSLSYRTDNEQFF. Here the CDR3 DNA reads TGTGCCAGCAGCTTATCCTACAGGACCGACAATGAGCAGTTCTTC.

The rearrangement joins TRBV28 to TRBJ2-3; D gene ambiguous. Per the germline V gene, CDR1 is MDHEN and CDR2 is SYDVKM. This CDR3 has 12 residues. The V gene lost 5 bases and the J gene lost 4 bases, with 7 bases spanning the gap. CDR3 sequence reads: CASSRDSDTQYF. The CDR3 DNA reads TGTGCCAGCAGTCGCGACTCAGATACGCAGTATTTT.

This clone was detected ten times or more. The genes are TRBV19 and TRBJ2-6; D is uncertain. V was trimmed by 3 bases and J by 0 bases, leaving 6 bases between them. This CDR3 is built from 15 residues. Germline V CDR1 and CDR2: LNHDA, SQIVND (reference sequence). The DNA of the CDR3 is TGTGCCAGTAGTATCCTGTACTCTGGGGCCAACGTCCTGACTTTC. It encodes CASSILYSGANVLTF.

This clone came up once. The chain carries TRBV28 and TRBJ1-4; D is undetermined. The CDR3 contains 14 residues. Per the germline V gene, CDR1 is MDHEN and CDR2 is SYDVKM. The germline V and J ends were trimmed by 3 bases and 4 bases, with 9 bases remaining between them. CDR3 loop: CASSFESDNEKLFF. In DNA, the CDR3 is TGTGCCAGCAGTTTCGAGAGTGATAATGAAAAACTGTTTTTT.